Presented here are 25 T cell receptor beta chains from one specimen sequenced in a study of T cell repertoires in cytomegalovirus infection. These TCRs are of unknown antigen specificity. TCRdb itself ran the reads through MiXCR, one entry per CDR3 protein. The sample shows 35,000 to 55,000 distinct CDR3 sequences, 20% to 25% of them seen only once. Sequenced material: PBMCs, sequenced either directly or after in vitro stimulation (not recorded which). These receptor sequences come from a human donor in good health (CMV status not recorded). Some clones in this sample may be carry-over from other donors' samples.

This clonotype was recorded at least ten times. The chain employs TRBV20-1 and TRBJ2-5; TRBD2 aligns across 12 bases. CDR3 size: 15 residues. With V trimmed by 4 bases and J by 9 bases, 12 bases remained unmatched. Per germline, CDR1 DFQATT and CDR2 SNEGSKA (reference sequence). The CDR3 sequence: CSATFGLAGSGAQYF. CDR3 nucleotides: TGCAGTGCTACCTTCGGACTAGCGGGGTCCGGGGCCCAGTACTTC.

CDR3: CASRYLPPNEQFF. The CDR3 coding sequence is TGTGCCAGCAGGTACCTGCCCCCCAATGAGCAGTTCTTC. This chain links TRBV2 with TRBJ2-1; D gene unclear. The CDR3 spans 13 residues. Trimming took off 6 bases at V and 6 bases at J, with 12 bases between the two ends. Germline CDR1 SNHLY, CDR2 FYNNEI.

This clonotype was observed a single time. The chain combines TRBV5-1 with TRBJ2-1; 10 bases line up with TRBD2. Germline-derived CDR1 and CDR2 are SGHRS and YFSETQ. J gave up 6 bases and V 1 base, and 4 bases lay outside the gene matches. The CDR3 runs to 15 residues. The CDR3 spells CASSLTGTSVNEQFF. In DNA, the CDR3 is TGCGCCAGCAGCTTGACCGGGACTAGCGTCAATGAGCAGTTCTTC.

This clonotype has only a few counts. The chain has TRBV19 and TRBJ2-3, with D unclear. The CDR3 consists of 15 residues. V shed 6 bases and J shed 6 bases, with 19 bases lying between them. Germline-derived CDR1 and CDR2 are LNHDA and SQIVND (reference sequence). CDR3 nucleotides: TGTGCCAGTAGCACCCCGGGTCCATCCGGGGATACGCAGTATTTT. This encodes CASSTPGPSGDTQYF.

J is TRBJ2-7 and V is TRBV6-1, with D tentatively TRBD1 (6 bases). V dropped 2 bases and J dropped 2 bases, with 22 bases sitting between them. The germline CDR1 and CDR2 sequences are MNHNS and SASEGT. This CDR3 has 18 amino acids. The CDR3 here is CASSEPGRAGVGAYEQYF. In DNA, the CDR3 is TGTGCCAGCAGTGAACCGGGGCGGGCAGGGGTAGGGGCCTACGAGCAGTACTTC.

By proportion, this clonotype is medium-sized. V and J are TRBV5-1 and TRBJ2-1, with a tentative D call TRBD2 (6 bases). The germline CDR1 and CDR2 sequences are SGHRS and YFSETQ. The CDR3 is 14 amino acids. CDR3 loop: CATSTGVLNNEQFF. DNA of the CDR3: TGCGCTACTTCGACGGGGGTCCTTAACAATGAGCAGTTCTTC.

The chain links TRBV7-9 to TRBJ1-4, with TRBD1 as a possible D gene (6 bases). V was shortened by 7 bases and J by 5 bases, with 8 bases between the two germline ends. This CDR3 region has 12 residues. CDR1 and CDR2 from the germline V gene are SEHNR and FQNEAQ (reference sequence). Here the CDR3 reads CASTGDNEKLFF. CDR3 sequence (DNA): TGTGCCAGCACAGGGGACAATGAAAAACTGTTTTTT.

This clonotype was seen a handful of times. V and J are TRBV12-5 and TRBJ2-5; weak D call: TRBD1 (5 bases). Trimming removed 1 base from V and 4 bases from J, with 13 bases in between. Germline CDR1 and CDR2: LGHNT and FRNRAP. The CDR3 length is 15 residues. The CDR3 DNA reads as TGTGCTAGTGGTTTGGGACAGTATGCCGGAGAGACCCAGTACTTC. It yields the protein CASGLGQYAGETQYF.

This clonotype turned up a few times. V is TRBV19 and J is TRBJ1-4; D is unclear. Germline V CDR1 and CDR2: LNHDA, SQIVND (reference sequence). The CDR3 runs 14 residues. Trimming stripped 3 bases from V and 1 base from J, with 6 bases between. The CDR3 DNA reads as TGTGCCAGTAGTATCCCTGGAACTAATGAAAAACTGTTTTTT. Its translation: CASSIPGTNEKLFF.

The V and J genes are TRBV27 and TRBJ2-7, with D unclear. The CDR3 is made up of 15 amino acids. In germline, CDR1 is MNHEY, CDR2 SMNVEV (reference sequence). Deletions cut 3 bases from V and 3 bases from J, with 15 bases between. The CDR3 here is CASSFRPISGYEQYF. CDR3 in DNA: TGTGCCAGCAGTTTCCGCCCGATCTCGGGCTACGAGCAGTACTTC.

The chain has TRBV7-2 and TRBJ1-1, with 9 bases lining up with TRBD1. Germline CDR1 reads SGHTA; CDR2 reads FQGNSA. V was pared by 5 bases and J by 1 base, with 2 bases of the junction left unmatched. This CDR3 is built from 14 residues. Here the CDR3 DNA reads TGTGCCAGCAGCACAGGGGGCGAGAACACTGAAGCTTTCTTT. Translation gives CASSTGGENTEAFF.

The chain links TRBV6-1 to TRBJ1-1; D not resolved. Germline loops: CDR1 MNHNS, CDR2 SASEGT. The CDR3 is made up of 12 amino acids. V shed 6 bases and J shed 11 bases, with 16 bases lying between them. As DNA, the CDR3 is TGTGCCAGCAGCGCGGGTCGCCTAGGCGCTTTCTTT. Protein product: CASSAGRLGAFF.

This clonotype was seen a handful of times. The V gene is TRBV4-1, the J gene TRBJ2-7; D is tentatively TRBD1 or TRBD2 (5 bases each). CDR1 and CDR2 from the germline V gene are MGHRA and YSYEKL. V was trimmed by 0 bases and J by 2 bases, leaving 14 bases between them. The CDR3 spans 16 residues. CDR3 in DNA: TGCGCCAGCAGCCAAGAGGGGGTTCACACCCCCTACGAGCAGTACTTC. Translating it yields CASSQEGVHTPYEQYF.

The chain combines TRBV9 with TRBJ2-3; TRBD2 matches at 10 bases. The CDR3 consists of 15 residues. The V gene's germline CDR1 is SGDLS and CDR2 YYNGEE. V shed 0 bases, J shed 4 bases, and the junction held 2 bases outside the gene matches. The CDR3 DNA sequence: TGTGCCAGCAGCGTAGCTAGCGGGGGACCAGATACGCAGTATTTT. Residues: CASSVASGGPDTQYF.

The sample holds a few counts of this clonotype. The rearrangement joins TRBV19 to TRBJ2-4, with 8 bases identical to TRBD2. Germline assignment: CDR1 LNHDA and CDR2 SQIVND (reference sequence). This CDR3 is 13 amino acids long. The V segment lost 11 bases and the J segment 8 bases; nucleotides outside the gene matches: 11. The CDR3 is CASYGGGYDIQYF. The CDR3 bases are TGTGCCTCCTACGGGGGGGGGTACGACATTCAGTACTTC.

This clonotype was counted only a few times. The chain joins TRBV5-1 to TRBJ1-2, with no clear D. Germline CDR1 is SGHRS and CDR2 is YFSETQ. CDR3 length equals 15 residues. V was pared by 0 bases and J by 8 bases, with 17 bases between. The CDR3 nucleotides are TGCGCCAGCAGCTTGGAGGGTCTAGGGATTAAAGGCTACACCTTC. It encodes CASSLEGLGIKGYTF.

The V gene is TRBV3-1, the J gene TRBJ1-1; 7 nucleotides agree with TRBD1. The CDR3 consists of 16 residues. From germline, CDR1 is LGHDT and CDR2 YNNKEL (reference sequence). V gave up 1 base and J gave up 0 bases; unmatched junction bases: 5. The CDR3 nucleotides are TGTGCCAGCAGCCAAGGGCCCCAGGGGGTGAACACTGAAGCTTTCTTT. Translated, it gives CASSQGPQGVNTEAFF.

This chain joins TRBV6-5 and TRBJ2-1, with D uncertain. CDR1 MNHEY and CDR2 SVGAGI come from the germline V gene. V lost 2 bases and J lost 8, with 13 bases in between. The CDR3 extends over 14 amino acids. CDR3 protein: CASSYRGRSHEQFF. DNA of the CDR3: TGTGCCAGCAGTTACAGAGGCAGGTCGCATGAGCAGTTCTTC.

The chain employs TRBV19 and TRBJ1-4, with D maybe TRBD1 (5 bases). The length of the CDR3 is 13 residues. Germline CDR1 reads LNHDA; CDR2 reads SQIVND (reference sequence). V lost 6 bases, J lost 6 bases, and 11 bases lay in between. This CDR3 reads CASRGRTHEKLFF. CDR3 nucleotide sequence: TGTGCCAGTAGGGGACGGACGCATGAAAAACTGTTTTTT.

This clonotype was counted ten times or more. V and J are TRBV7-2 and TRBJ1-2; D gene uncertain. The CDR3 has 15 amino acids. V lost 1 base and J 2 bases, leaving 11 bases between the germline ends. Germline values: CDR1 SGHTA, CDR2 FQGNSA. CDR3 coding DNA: TGTGCCAGCAGCTTAGTTGGATCGACAAACTATGGCTACACCTTC. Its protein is CASSLVGSTNYGYTF.

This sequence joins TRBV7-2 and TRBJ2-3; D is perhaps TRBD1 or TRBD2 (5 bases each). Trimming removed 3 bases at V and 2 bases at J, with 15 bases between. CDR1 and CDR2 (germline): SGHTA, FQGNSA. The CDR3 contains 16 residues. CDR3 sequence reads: CASSFPGAHYTDTQYF. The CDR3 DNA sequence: TGTGCCAGCAGCTTCCCCGGGGCCCATTACACAGATACGCAGTATTTT.

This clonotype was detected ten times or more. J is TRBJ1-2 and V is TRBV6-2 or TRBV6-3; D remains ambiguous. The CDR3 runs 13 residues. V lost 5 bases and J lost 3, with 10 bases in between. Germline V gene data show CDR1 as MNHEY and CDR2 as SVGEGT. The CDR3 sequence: CASSTGLDYGYTF. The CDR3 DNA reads TGTGCCAGCAGTACGGGCTTGGACTATGGCTACACCTTC.

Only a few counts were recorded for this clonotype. The CDR3 sequence is CASSPADTQYF. The CDR3 DNA sequence: TGTGCCAGCTCACCAGCAGATACGCAGTATTTT. The rearrangement joins TRBV18 to TRBJ2-3; no firm D call. Germline CDR1 and CDR2: KGHSH and LQKENI. V was shortened by 2 bases and J by 4 bases, with 1 base between the two germline ends. There are 11 residues in the CDR3.

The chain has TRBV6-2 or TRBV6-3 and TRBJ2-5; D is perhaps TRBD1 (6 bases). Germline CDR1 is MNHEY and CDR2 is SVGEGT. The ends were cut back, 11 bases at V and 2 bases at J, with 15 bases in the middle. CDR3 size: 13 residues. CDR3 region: CAGRDTVQETQYF. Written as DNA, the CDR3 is TGTGCCGGTCGGGACACAGTTCAAGAGACCCAGTACTTC.

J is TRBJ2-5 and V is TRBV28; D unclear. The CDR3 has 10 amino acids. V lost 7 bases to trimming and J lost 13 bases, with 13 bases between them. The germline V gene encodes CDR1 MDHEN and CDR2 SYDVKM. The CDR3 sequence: CASIPGDRYF. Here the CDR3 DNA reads TGTGCCAGCATCCCCGGAGATCGGTACTTC. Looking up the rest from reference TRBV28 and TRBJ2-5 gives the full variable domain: DVKVTQSSRYLVKRTGEKVFLECVQDMDHENMFWYRQDPGLGLRLIYFSYDVKMKEKGDIPEGYSVSREKKERFSLILESASTNQTSMYLCASIPGDRYFGPGTRLLVL.